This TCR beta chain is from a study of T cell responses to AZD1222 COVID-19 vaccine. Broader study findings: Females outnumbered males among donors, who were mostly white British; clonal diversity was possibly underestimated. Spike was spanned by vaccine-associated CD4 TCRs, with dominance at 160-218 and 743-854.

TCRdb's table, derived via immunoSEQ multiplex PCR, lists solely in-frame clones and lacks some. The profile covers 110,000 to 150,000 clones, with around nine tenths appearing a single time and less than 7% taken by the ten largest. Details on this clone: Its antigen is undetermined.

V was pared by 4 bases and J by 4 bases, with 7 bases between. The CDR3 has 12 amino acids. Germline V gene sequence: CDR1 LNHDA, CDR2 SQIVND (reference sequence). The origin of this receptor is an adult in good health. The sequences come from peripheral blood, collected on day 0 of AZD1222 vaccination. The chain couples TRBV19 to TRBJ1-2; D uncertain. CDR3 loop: CASSTDGYGYTF. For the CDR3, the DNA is TGTGCCAGTAGTACCGACGGCTATGGCTACACCTTC.